The following is a T cell receptor beta chain sequence with its context. These data are taken from a study of blood T cell repertoires in COVID-19. For the study at large: COVID-19 samples, acute and convalescent, were from the United States, Italy and Spain. PBMCs, B-cell-depleted T cells, or T cells were the source of the cDNA or gDNA that made up the material.

V shed 3 bases, J shed 2 bases, and the junction held 4 bases outside the gene matches. This CDR3 contains 15 residues. Per the germline V gene, CDR1 is SGHAT and CDR2 is FQNNGV. Sequenced by immunoSEQ multiplex PCR; TCRdb stores in-frame clones only, minus some. This sample has about 220,000 clones, with around 82% found just once. The sequencing sample was made of peripheral blood. This TCR was recovered from a human donor in a cohort sampled during active COVID-19. The V gene is TRBV11-2, the J gene TRBJ1-1; 9 bases are shared with TRBD1. The CDR3 region has the DNA TGTGCCAGCAGCTTCACAGGGGGCGATAACACTGAAGCTTTCTTT. It encodes CASSFTGGDNTEAFF.